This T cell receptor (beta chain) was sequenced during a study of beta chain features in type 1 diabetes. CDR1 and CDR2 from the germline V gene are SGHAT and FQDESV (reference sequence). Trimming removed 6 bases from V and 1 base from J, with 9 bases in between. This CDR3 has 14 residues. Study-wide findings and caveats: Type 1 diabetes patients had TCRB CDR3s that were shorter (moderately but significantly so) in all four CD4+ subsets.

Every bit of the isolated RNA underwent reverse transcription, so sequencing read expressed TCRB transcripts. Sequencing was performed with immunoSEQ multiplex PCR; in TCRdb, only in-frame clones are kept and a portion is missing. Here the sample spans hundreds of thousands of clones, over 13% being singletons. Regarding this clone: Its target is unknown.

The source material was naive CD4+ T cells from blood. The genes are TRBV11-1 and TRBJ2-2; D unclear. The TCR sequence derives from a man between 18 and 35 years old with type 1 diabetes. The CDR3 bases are TGTGCCAGCAGGAGAGAGCAGAACACCGGGGAGCTGTTTTTT. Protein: CASRREQNTGELFF.